The T cell receptor (beta chain) described here comes from a study of shared clonotypes between healthy human individuals. Authors' analysis steps: Junction-only sequences produced by ImmunoSEQ had no quality scores, so filtering differed. Clones were read by immunoSEQ multiplex PCR, and TCRdb kept only the in-frame ones, dropping some. The V and J calls and clone size were taken over from that table, and D and trimming were inferred from the DNA. In the table there are around 1 million clones, 60% to 85% of which are singletons. The CDR3 has 13 amino acids. CDR1 is MDHEN and CDR2 is SYDVKM in the germline V gene. V was cut by 5 bases and J by 4 bases, with 11 bases left in between. Partitioning of CD4+ cells yielded a CD45RA+ naive subset and a CD45RA-negative memory subset.

The sample consisted of memory CD4+ T cells sorted from blood. The subset: CD45RA-negative fraction. The sequence derives from a man between 18 and 35 years old in good health. The chain combines TRBV28 with TRBJ1-1; no reliable D call. The CDR3 loop is CASSAGTFTEAFF. The CDR3, as DNA: TGTGCCAGCAGTGCCGGAACTTTCACTGAAGCTTTCTTT.